The T cell receptor (beta chain) described here comes from a study of CD8 T cells in Susac syndrome. Points on this clonotype: Its specificity is unknown.

Study-wide results and caveats: As the study acknowledged, the number of individuals in its TCR sequencing and HLA analysis was relatively small.

With random hexamers, roughly 0.45 to 1 ug RNA was reverse transcribed. TCRdb called the immunoSEQ multiplex PCR reads again in MiXCR, with one record for every CDR3 protein. The table includes approximately 120,000 distinct CDR3 sequences, around 91% detected once. V lost 5 bases to trimming and J lost 3 bases, with 13 bases between them. The CDR3 is made up of 14 amino acids. Germline assignment: CDR1 SGHAT and CDR2 FQNNGV. The receptor's source is a human donor with multiple sclerosis. Material for sequencing was CD8+ T cells from PBMCs. The chain joins TRBV11-2 to TRBJ1-1; D perhaps matches TRBD1 (6 bases). CDR3 coding DNA: TGTGCCAGCAGCGCGTTCAAGGGGGACACTGAAGCTTTCTTT. Translation gives CASSAFKGDTEAFF.